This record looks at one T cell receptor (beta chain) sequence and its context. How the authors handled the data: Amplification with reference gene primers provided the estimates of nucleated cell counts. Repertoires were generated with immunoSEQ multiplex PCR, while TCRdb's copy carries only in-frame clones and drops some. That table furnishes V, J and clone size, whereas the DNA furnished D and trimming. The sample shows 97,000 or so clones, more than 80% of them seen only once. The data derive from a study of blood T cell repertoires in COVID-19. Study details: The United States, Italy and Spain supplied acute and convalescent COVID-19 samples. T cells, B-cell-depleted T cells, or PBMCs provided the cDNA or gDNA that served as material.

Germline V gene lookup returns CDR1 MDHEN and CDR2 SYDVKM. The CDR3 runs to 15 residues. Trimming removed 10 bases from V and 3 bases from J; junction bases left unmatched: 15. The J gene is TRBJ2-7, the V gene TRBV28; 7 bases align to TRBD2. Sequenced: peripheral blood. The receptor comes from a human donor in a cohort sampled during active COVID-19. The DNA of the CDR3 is TGTGCCACCCGGGGGGTTCGGGGCGGTTACTACGAGCAGTACTTC. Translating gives CATRGVRGGYYEQYF.